This TCR beta chain was captured in a study of cytomegalovirus exposure and HLA in healthy donors. Study-wide results and caveats: A missense DCLRE1C variant was associated with V- and J-gene trimming of TCR beta chains in a later analysis, and an independent cohort replicated the association.

On this clone itself: Its target is unknown.

Trimming took off 5 bases at V and 2 bases at J, with 9 bases between the two ends. The CDR3 spans 13 residues. CDR1 and CDR2 (germline): MDHEN, SYDVKM. PCR amplification relied on 60 Vbeta primers (plus 13 Jbeta primers). Measured with immunoSEQ multiplex PCR; TCRdb has only the in-frame clones, and not every one. The sample consists of 95,000 to 100,000 clones, roughly 10% of them appearing once. The sequencing sample was made of PBMCs. This chain joins TRBV28 and TRBJ2-5; D may be TRBD1 (5 bases). The receptor's source is a man aged 50-59 years in good health and CMV-seropositive. The DNA for the CDR3 is TGTGCCAGCAGTGAAGGGGATCAAGAGACCCAGTACTTC. It specifies CASSEGDQETQYF.